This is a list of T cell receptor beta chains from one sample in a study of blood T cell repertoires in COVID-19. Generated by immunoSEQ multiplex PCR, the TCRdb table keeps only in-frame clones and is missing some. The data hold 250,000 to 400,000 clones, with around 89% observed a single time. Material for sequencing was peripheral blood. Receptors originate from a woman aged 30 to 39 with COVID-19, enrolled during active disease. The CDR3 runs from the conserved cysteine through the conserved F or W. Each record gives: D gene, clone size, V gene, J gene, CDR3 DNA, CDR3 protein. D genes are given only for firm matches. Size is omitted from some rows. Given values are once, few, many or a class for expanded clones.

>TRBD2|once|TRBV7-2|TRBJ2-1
TGTGCCAGCAGCTTGCGGGGGGATCACAATGAGCAGTTCTTC
CASSLRGDHNEQFF
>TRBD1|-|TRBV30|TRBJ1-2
TGTGCCTGGAGTCCGGGACAGGGGGGCTATGGCTACACCTTC
CAWSPGQGGYGYTF
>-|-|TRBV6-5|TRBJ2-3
TGTGCCAGCAGTTACTCGCGATCGGCAGATACGCAGTATTTT
CASSYSRSADTQYF
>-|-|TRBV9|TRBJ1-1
TGTGCCAGCAGCGTAGGTCTCGGACATGGGAACACTGAAGCTTTCTTT
CASSVGLGHGNTEAFF
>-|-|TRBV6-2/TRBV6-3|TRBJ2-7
TGTGCCAGCAGCCGGGACAACTTTTCCTACGAGCAGTACTTC
CASSRDNFSYEQYF
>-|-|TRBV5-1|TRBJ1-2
TGCGCCAGCACTCCCGGGACACTGGACTATGGCTACACCTTC
CASTPGTLDYGYTF
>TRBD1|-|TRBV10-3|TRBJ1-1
TGTGCCATCAGTGATTCAGGGGGCAGGGCTGAAGCTTTCTTT
CAISDSGGRAEAFF
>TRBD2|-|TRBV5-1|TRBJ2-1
TGCGCCAGCAGCTTGTGGGGACTAGCAAGCCCTAATGAGCAGTTCTTC
CASSLWGLASPNEQFF
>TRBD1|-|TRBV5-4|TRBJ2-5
TGTGCCAGCAGCTTGAAGGGTCAGGGGGCGAAAGAGACCCAGTACTTC
CASSLKGQGAKETQYF
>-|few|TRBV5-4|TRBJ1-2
TGTGCCAGCAGCTTGGCAGGCTACACCTTC
CASSLAGYTF
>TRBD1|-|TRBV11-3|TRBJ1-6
TGTGCCAGCAGCCCCTCGGGACAGGGTGCACCCCTCCACTTT
CASSPSGQGAPLHF
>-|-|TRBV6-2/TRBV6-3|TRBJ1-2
TGTGCCAGCAGCACCGGGGTCTATGGCTACACCTTC
CASSTGVYGYTF
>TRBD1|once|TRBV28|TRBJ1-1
TGTGCCAGCAGTTTTCACAGGGGGCGGAACACTGAAGCTTTCTTT
CASSFHRGRNTEAFF
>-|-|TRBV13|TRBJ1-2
TGTGCCAGCAGCCCCCGGGGGGTTGGCTACACCTTC
CASSPRGVGYTF
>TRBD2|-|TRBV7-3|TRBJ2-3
TGTGCCAGCAGCTGGTACGGAACTAGCGGGGGTTCCGCGCAAGATACGCAGTATTTT
CASSWYGTSGGSAQDTQYF
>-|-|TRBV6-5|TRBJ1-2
TGTGCCAGCAGTTACCGCACAGACTATGGCTACACCTTC
CASSYRTDYGYTF
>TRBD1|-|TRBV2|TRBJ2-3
TGTGCCAGCAGCAGGACAGGGAGCACAGATACGCAGTATTTT
CASSRTGSTDTQYF
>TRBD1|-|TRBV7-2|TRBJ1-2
TGTGCCAGCAGCTTACCGGGACAGGGATATGGCTACACCTTC
CASSLPGQGYGYTF
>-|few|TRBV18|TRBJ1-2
TGTGCCAGCTCACCATCTGCGGACTATGGCTACACCTTC
CASSPSADYGYTF
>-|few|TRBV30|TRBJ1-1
TGTGCCTGGACCGTACAACAGGGGAACACTGAAGCTTTCTTT
CAWTVQQGNTEAFF
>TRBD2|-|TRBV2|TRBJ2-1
TGTGCCAGCAGTGAAGCCACCGGGACTAGCGTGGCTAGAACTCGAATCTTC
CASSEATGTSVARTRIF
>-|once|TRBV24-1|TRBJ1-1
TGTGCCACCAGTGATTCCCCTCCCACTGAAGCTTTCTTT
CATSDSPPTEAFF
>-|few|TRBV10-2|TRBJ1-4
TGCGCCAGCAGTGAGTCTGGGGGCAGTAATGAAAAACTGTTTTTT
CASSESGGSNEKLFF
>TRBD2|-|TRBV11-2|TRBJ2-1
TGTGCCAGCCGTAGCGGGGGGATTCTTGAGCAGTTCTTC
CASRSGGILEQFF
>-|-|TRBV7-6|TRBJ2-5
TGTGCCAGCAGCCGCGCCTTTGGTGGAGAGACCCAGTACTTC
CASSRAFGGETQYF
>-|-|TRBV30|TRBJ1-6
TGTGCCGGGCGGGGAGGGAATTCACCCCTCCACTTT
CAGRGGNSPLHF
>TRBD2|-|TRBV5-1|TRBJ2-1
TGCGCCAGCAGCTTGGCCCTAGCGGGGCGTTACAATGAGCAGTTCTTC
CASSLALAGRYNEQFF
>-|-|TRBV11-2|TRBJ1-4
TGTGCCAGCAGCCCCCTCGGAGGTACTAATGAAAAACTGTTTTTT
CASSPLGGTNEKLFF
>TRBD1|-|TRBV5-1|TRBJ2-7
TGCGCCAGCAGCTTGGGGACAGGGGTCTTGGGTTCCTACGAGCAGTACTTC
CASSLGTGVLGSYEQYF
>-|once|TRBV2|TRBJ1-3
TGTGCCAGCAGGACGACAGTGAACTCTGGAAACACCATATATTTT
CASRTTVNSGNTIYF
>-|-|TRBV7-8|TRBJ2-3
TGTGCCAGCAGCTTAGGAGGGAACGCGCAGTATTTT
CASSLGGNAQYF
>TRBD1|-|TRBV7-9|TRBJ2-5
TGTGCCAGCAGCCAACGGGACAGGGGGGTCTTGGAGACCCAGTACTTC
CASSQRDRGVLETQYF
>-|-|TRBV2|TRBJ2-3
TGTGCCAGCAGTGCCTTTTTTGATACGCAGTATTTT
CASSAFFDTQYF
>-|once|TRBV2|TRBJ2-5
TGTGCCAGCAGTCGGTCCTCAGGGTTGGGGGAGACCCAGTACTTC
CASSRSSGLGETQYF
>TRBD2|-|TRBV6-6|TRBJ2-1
TGTGCCAGCAGTCCCTCTAGCGGGGGGGCGAATGAGCAGTTCTTC
CASSPSSGGANEQFF
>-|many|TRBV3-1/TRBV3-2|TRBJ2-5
TGTGCCAGCAGCCAAGATTCGGGGCTGGGGGCCGGCGAGACCCAGTACTTC
CASSQDSGLGAGETQYF
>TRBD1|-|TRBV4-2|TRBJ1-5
TGTGCCAGCAGCCAAGATCATGGACAGGGGCATCAGCCCCAGCATTTT
CASSQDHGQGHQPQHF
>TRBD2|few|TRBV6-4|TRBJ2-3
TGTGCCAGCAGTTTTGACGGGGGGTATACGCAGTATTTT
CASSFDGGYTQYF
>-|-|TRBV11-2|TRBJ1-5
TGTGCCAGCAGTGCAGGGGTCAATCAGCCCCAGCATTTT
CASSAGVNQPQHF
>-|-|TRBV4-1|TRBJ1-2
TGCGCCAGCAGCCAAGCAGGGAATGACTATGGCTACACCTTC
CASSQAGNDYGYTF
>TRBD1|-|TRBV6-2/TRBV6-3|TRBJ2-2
TGTGCCAGCAGTTACGGACAGGGGGTAGGGAACACCGGGGAGCTGTTTTTT
CASSYGQGVGNTGELFF
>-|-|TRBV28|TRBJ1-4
TGTGCCAGCAGTTTAAACAGGGTGTATGAAAAACTGTTTTTT
CASSLNRVYEKLFF
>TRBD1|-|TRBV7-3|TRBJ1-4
TGTGCCAGCAGCCCGGACAGGGGGAAAAGGCCAACTAATGAAAAACTGTTTTTT
CASSPDRGKRPTNEKLFF
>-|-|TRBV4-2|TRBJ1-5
TGTGCCAGCAGCCAAGATCAGTCAGGGCATGGCAATCAGCCCCAGCATTTT
CASSQDQSGHGNQPQHF
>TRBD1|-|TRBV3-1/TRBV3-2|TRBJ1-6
TGTGCCAGCAGCCCCCGGACAGGGAATTCACCCCTCCACTTT
CASSPRTGNSPLHF